Reported below is one T cell receptor beta chain. The sample comes from a study of ipilimumab plus nivolumab after autologous stem cell transplantation. Study details: Patients received a median of about five ipilimumab and eight or nine nivolumab doses.

The CDR3 contains 12 residues. The germline CDR1 and CDR2 sequences are SGHVS and FNYEAQ. Trimming cost V 3 bases and J 5 bases, with 6 bases left between them. The data were produced by immunoSEQ multiplex PCR, yet TCRdb's version contains in-frame clones alone and is incomplete. The sample yields approximately 80,000 clones, 83% seen once. This receptor was identified in a male donor with diffuse large B-cell lymphoma. J is TRBJ2-3 and V is TRBV7-6; D unresolved. The specimen comprised PBMCs, sampled in a trial of ipilimumab plus nivolumab as post-transplant consolidation. The CDR3 region is CASSFLGDTQYF. The CDR3 nucleotides read TGTGCCAGCAGCTTCCTAGGAGATACGCAGTATTTT.